This TCR beta chain was found in a study of T cell responses to AZD1222 COVID-19 vaccine. Notes on the study in general: Baseline serostatus was positive in only 5 to 7 AZD1222 recipients. No repertoire was sampled before or during the peak T cell response, only after it. Donors skewed white British and female; clonal diversity was possibly underestimated.

CDR3 length: 15 amino acids. Unmatched junction bases numbered 9, after V lost 4 bases and J lost 6 bases. Germline assignment: CDR1 SGHRS and CDR2 YFSETQ. Measured with immunoSEQ multiplex PCR; TCRdb has only the in-frame clones, and not every one. The table shows 100,000 to 150,000 clones, with about 92% occurring only once. This clone has a single count. Its antigen is not identified. Analyses pooled second doses at about 4 or about 12 weeks. The source material was peripheral blood, sampled 28 days after the second AZD1222 dose. This TCR came from an adult who received the AZD1222 COVID-19 vaccine. The V and J genes are TRBV5-1 and TRBJ1-4; 7 nucleotides line up with TRBD1. CDR3 in amino acids: CASSRSGGPDEKLFF. The DNA for the CDR3 is TGCGCCAGCAGCAGGTCAGGGGGTCCGGATGAAAAACTGTTTTTT.